The 15 T cell receptor beta chains below all came from one sample that was sequenced in a study of read filtering for tumor transcriptome and immune sequencing. From 350 to 500 ng of RNA, a library with molecular barcoded alpha/delta and beta/gamma adaptors was made. TCRdb ran MiXCR on the reads and lists one entry per CDR3 protein. The sample lists over 90,000 distinct CDR3 sequences, roughly 21% occurring once. The sequencing input was a population of CD138-negative cells sorted from bone marrow. These receptors came from a donor over 35 with multiple myeloma.

This clonotype was seen only a few times. V gene TRBV6-1 combines with J gene TRBJ2-3, with TRBD2 as a possible D gene (6 bases). CDR1 is MNHNS and CDR2 is SASEGT in the germline V gene. V lost 6 bases to trimming and J lost 2 bases, with 15 bases between them. This CDR3 is built from 15 residues. The CDR3 sequence is CASRLGRRDTDTQYF. The CDR3 nucleotides are TGTGCCAGCAGGTTAGGAAGGCGGGACACAGATACGCAGTATTTT.

This clonotype was seen many times. For the CDR3, the DNA is TGCAGCGTTGGCATCGGGGGTGAAAAACTGTTTTTT. It yields the protein CSVGIGGEKLFF. The V call is TRBV29-1, the J call TRBJ1-4; weak D call: TRBD1 (5 bases). Germline V CDR1 and CDR2: SQVTM, ANQGSEA. The CDR3 totals 12 residues. The germline V and J ends were trimmed by 4 bases and 7 bases, with 10 bases remaining between them. Together with reference TRBV29-1 and TRBJ1-4, the CDR3 gives the full variable domain: SAVISQKPSRDICQRGTSLTIQCQVDSQVTMMFWYRQQPGQSLTLIATANQGSEATYESGFVIDKFPISRPNLTFSTLTVSNMSPEDSSIYLCSVGIGGEKLFFGSGTQLSVL.

In nucleotides, the CDR3 is TGCGCCAGCAGCTGGGTAGCGGGGGCTGGGGCTTTCTTT. Its translation is CASSWVAGAGAFF. The V and J genes are TRBV5-1 and TRBJ1-1; perhaps TRBD1 as D (6 bases). From germline, CDR1 is SGHRS and CDR2 YFSETQ. The CDR3 runs 13 residues. The germline V and J ends were trimmed by 3 bases and 11 bases, with 17 bases remaining between them.

This clonotype occurred many times. The chain joins TRBV7-9 to TRBJ1-4, with 9 bases that match TRBD1. The CDR3 loop spans 14 amino acids. J lost 4 bases, V lost 5 bases, and 2 bases had no gene match. Germline V CDR1 and CDR2: SEHNR, FQNEAQ (reference sequence). The CDR3 protein is CASSLTGGNEKLFF. The CDR3 DNA reads as TGTGCCAGCAGCCTGACAGGGGGTAATGAAAAACTGTTTTTT.

The table lists this clonotype with many counts. The gene calls are TRBV28 and TRBJ1-4, with D possibly matching TRBD1 (5 bases). The CDR3 totals 13 residues. Trimming took off 6 bases at V and 3 bases at J, with 8 bases between the two ends. From germline, CDR1 is MDHEN and CDR2 SYDVKM. CDR3 loop: CASRWGPNEKLFF. In nucleotides, the CDR3 is TGTGCCAGCAGGTGGGGCCCTAATGAAAAACTGTTTTTT. Drawing the rest from reference TRBV28 and TRBJ1-4, the complete variable domain is DVKVTQSSRYLVKRTGEKVFLECVQDMDHENMFWYRQDPGLGLRLIYFSYDVKMKEKGDIPEGYSVSREKKERFSLILESASTNQTSMYLCASRWGPNEKLFFGSGTQLSVL.

The chain recombines TRBV10-2 with TRBJ1-2; 7 bases align to TRBD1. V was clipped by 10 bases and J by 4 bases; unmatched bases: 15. Germline V gives CDR1 WSHSY, CDR2 SAAADI. The CDR3 is made up of 15 amino acids. The CDR3 sequence: CATRGNRAYGYGYTF. The DNA for the CDR3 is TGCGCCACCAGGGGGAACAGGGCGTACGGCTATGGCTACACCTTC.

The rearrangement uses TRBV2 and TRBJ2-5, with D hard to call. Germline CDR1 SNHLY, CDR2 FYNNEI. The germline V and J ends were trimmed by 3 bases and 4 bases, with 9 bases remaining between them. CDR3 length: 13 residues. The CDR3 spells CASSDRPGETQYF. In DNA, the CDR3 is TGTGCCAGCAGTGACCGGCCGGGAGAGACCCAGTACTTC.

This clonotype has more than one count but fewer than ten. The chain has TRBV29-1 and TRBJ2-7, with 9 bases lining up with TRBD2. CDR1 is SQVTM, CDR2 ANQGSEA, per germline. The CDR3 contains 14 residues. The J segment lost 3 bases and the V segment lost 5 bases, leaving 8 bases of the junction unmatched. CDR3 sequence: CSVTAGGSLYEQYF. The CDR3 DNA follows: TGCAGCGTTACAGCGGGGGGTTCCCTCTACGAGCAGTACTTC.

Comment on this clonotype: This may be a read error: a much more frequent sequence differs by one nucleotide. The CDR3 DNA follows: TGTGCCAGCAGTTTGTCTATGCGGTTGAGCACCGGGGAGCTGTTTTTT. Amino acids: CASSLSMRLSTGELFF. This chain connects TRBV7-9 to TRBJ2-2, with D unresolved. Per the germline V gene, CDR1 is SEHNR and CDR2 is FQNEAQ (reference sequence). The CDR3 loop spans 16 amino acids. Trimming stripped 6 bases from V and 4 bases from J, with 18 bases between.

This clonotype was seen at least ten times. The rearrangement joins TRBV28 to TRBJ2-2, with D unresolved. Germline assignment: CDR1 MDHEN and CDR2 SYDVKM. V was clipped by 6 bases and J by 6 bases, with 17 bases between them. The CDR3 length is 15 residues. The CDR3 DNA is TGTGCCAGCAGCGCCGCGGTCCTGAAAGCCGGGGAGCTGTTTTTT. The encoded protein is CASSAAVLKAGELFF.

A single count supports this clonotype. A much larger clone is a single base away; this may be a read error. The J gene is TRBJ1-5, the V gene TRBV5-1, with D perhaps TRBD1 (5 bases). The DNA end is a closer match to TRBJ2-3, so the J assignment may be wrong. CDR3 length: 15 amino acids. Germline V gives CDR1 SGHRS, CDR2 YFSETQ. CDR3 region: CASSLGQSGNQPQYF. The CDR3, as DNA: TGCGCCAGCAGCTTGGGACAGTCGGGCAATCAGCCCCAGTATTTT.

This clonotype was seen at least ten times. The genes are TRBV30 and TRBJ1-6; no clear D. This CDR3 is built from 14 residues. Trimming removed 4 bases from V and 7 bases from J, with 14 bases in between. From germline, CDR1 is GTSNPN and CDR2 SVGIG (reference sequence). For the CDR3, the DNA is TGTGCCTGGACTTACGGAGGAGTAAATTCACCCCTCCACTTT. Translating gives CAWTYGGVNSPLHF.

This clonotype was observed many times. The gene calls are TRBV20-1 and TRBJ2-5; 9 bases are shared with TRBD2. V lost 3 bases, J lost 5 bases, and 7 bases stayed unmatched. The CDR3 extends over 14 amino acids. Germline CDR1 is DFQATT and CDR2 is SNEGSKA (reference sequence). In nucleotides, the CDR3 is TGCAGTGCTAGGGCGAGCGGGGGGATCGAGACCCAGTACTTC. It specifies CSARASGGIETQYF.

A word on this clonotype: Given a much more abundant clone one base away, this may be a read error. The chain employs TRBV7-8 and TRBJ1-4, with TRBD1 matching 7 bases. This CDR3 has 15 amino acids. After removal of 7 bases from V and 2 bases from J, the junction contained 7 bases not matched to a gene. Germline V lookup: CDR1 SGHVS, CDR2 FQNEAQ. For the CDR3, the DNA is TGTGCCAGCATCTCCACAGGGGTGACTAATGAAAAACTGTTTTTT. This sequence encodes CASISTGVTNEKLFF.

This clonotype came up a few times. The chain is built from TRBV19 and TRBJ2-2; tentative D call: TRBD1 (6 bases). The germline V and J ends were trimmed by 5 bases and 6 bases, with 19 bases remaining between them. From germline, CDR1 is LNHDA and CDR2 SQIVND (reference sequence). The length of the CDR3 is 16 residues. This CDR3 is CASSLRQVGRPGELFF. As DNA, the CDR3 is TGTGCCAGTAGTTTACGACAGGTCGGAAGACCCGGGGAGCTGTTTTTT.